One sample yielded the 32 T cell receptor beta chains listed below, sequenced in a study of cytomegalovirus exposure and HLA in healthy donors. PCR primers comprised 60 Vbeta and 13 Jbeta primers. Here immunoSEQ multiplex PCR was the method, and the copy in TCRdb shows in-frame clones only, minus some. This table holds approximately 130,000 clones, under 85% found once. The source material was PBMCs. These receptor sequences come from a man under 40 in good health and CMV-seronegative.

V usage is TRBV7-8 and J usage is TRBJ1-5; D is possibly TRBD1 (5 bases). The germline V gene has CDR1 SGHVS and CDR2 FQNEAQ. The CDR3 contains 18 residues. V was trimmed by 2 bases and J by 0 bases, leaving 17 bases between them. CDR3 sequence: CASSLIRTRVYSNQPQHF. The CDR3 DNA reads as TGTGCCAGCAGCTTAATAAGGACACGAGTTTATAGCAATCAGCCCCAGCATTTT.

The chain uses TRBV11-1 and TRBJ2-1, with D perhaps TRBD2 (5 bases). The CDR3 covers 13 residues. Germline loops: CDR1 SGHAT, CDR2 FQDESV (reference sequence). The germline V and J ends were trimmed by 5 bases and 15 bases, with 20 bases remaining between them. CDR3 region: CASSPDPLGGRFF. The CDR3 region has the DNA TGTGCCAGCAGCCCAGACCCTCTAGGCGGGCGGTTCTTC.

This clone has only one observation. The chain recombines TRBV7-2 with TRBJ2-7; 7 nucleotides align to TRBD1. Germline V gene lookup returns CDR1 SGHTA and CDR2 FQGNSA. With V trimmed by 2 bases and J by 6 bases, 7 bases remained unmatched. The CDR3 extends over 14 amino acids. The CDR3, as DNA: TGTGCCAGCAGCTTAAATAACAGGGGTAGCGAGCAGTACTTC. This codes for CASSLNNRGSEQYF.

The genes are TRBV5-1 and TRBJ2-6, with a tentative D call TRBD1 (6 bases). This CDR3 has 15 amino acids. V gave up 1 base and J gave up 1 base, with 6 bases separating them. Germline V CDR1 and CDR2: SGHRS, YFSETQ. CDR3: CASSLTGSGANVLTF. CDR3 DNA sequence: TGCGCCAGCAGCTTGACAGGGTCTGGGGCCAACGTCCTGACTTTC.

In its sample, this clone was seen a few times. The genes are TRBV6-5 and TRBJ1-4; D unresolved. The CDR3 extends over 15 amino acids. In germline, CDR1 is MNHEY, CDR2 SVGAGI. V was clipped by 3 bases and J by 8 bases, with 16 bases between them. CDR3 amino acids: CASSYVWQVEEKLFF. The CDR3 DNA reads as TGTGCCAGCAGTTATGTTTGGCAGGTAGAGGAAAAACTGTTTTTT.

The gene calls are TRBV6-5 and TRBJ1-6; 7 bases map to TRBD1. Germline V gene data show CDR1 as MNHEY and CDR2 as SVGAGI. CDR3 size: 15 residues. V dropped 6 bases and J dropped 13; count of bases not matched to a gene: 15. In nucleotides, the CDR3 is TGTGCCAGCAGGGAACAGGGGAGTGCTGTCGGTCCCCTCCACTTT. It is translated as CASREQGSAVGPLHF.

The chain couples TRBV28 to TRBJ1-4; D is possibly TRBD1 (5 bases). Germline CDR1 reads MDHEN; CDR2 reads SYDVKM. Trimming pared 7 bases from V and 11 bases from J, leaving 20 bases between. The CDR3 is 14 residues long. The CDR3 DNA follows: TGTGCCAGCAACTTTCGGTCCCAGGGATGGAAACTGTTTTTT. Protein product: CASNFRSQGWKLFF.

The V and J genes are TRBV11-3 and TRBJ2-5, with TRBD2 matching over 9 bases. The CDR3 covers 15 residues. Germline CDR1 and CDR2: SGHNT and YENEEA. Losses at the gene ends were 6 bases for V and 4 bases for J; bases not matched to a gene: 9. This CDR3 is CASSSGLARGETQYF. CDR3 sequence (DNA): TGTGCCAGCAGTTCAGGACTAGCGAGGGGAGAGACCCAGTACTTC.

The chain is built from TRBV13 and TRBJ1-2; 10 bases are shared with TRBD1. V lost 5 bases to trimming and J lost 8 bases; unmatched junction nucleotides: 8. CDR3 length equals 14 residues. Per germline, CDR1 PRHDT and CDR2 FYEKMQ (reference sequence). CDR3 sequence reads: CASSPRDRGGGYTF. Written as DNA, the CDR3 is TGTGCCAGCAGCCCCCGGGACAGGGGCGGGGGCTACACCTTC.

This rearrangement joins TRBV5-1 to TRBJ2-7; 14 bases agree with TRBD2. Germline values: CDR1 SGHRS, CDR2 YFSETQ. Germline trimming cut 0 bases from V and 4 bases from J; bases unmatched to any gene: 9. This CDR3 is built from 18 residues. As DNA, the CDR3 is TGCGCCAGCAGCTTGGGAGGGGCCGGACTAGCGGGAGGTTACGAGCAGTACTTC. Its translation: CASSLGGAGLAGGYEQYF.

The V and J genes are TRBV12-5 and TRBJ2-3; D ambiguous. The germline V and J ends were trimmed by 3 bases and 9 bases, with 13 bases remaining between them. CDR1 LGHNT and CDR2 FRNRAP come from the germline V gene. This CDR3 region has 13 residues. DNA for the CDR3: TGTGCTAGTGGTTTCCTAGAGTCGCGGACGCAGTATTTT. Protein sequence: CASGFLESRTQYF.

V and J are TRBV7-2 and TRBJ2-5; TRBD2 matches at 8 bases. The CDR3 is 15 residues long. Unmatched junction bases numbered 3, after V lost 2 bases and J lost 1 base. Germline CDR1 SGHTA, CDR2 FQGNSA. In nucleotides, the CDR3 is TGTGCCAGCAGCTTAATTAGCGGGGCCCAAGAGACCCAGTACTTC. Translated: CASSLISGAQETQYF.

V gene TRBV14 combines with J gene TRBJ2-1, with D possibly TRBD1 on 5 matching bases. Deletions cut 2 bases from V and 9 bases from J, with 11 bases between. The V gene's germline CDR1 is SGHDN and CDR2 FVKESK. The CDR3 runs 13 residues. CDR3 sequence reads: CASSQLGEGEQFF. DNA of the CDR3: TGTGCCAGCAGCCAACTAGGGGAAGGTGAGCAGTTCTTC.

This clone was picked up a small number of times. This chain connects TRBV7-2 to TRBJ2-3; no clear D. The germline V gene has CDR1 SGHTA and CDR2 FQGNSA. Trimming left V 3 bases short and J 3 bases short, with 7 bases between. The CDR3 spans 13 residues. The CDR3 loop is CASSFTVTDTQYF. The CDR3 DNA follows: TGTGCCAGCAGCTTCACAGTAACAGATACGCAGTATTTT.

The chain is built from TRBV18 and TRBJ2-3; no clear D. From germline, CDR1 is KGHSH and CDR2 LQKENI. V was shortened by 4 bases and J by 3 bases, with 8 bases between the two germline ends. The CDR3 contains 13 residues. CDR3 coding DNA: TGTGCCAGCTCACAAAGCAGGACAGATACGCAGTATTTT. Protein: CASSQSRTDTQYF.

V and J are TRBV7-2 and TRBJ2-3, with a tentative D call TRBD1 (5 bases). The CDR3 extends over 15 amino acids. Trimming shortened V by 3 bases and J by 2 bases, and 12 bases separated the two germline ends. Per germline, CDR1 SGHTA and CDR2 FQGNSA. The CDR3 loop reads CASSFIQGPTDTQYF. The DNA of the CDR3 is TGTGCCAGCAGCTTTATTCAGGGCCCCACAGATACGCAGTATTTT.

The chain combines TRBV7-8 with TRBJ2-7; 9 bases are shared with TRBD1. Trimming cost V 4 bases and J 3 bases; bases outside gene matches: 10. Germline V CDR1 and CDR2: SGHVS, FQNEAQ. The CDR3 has 16 amino acids. The CDR3 nucleotides are TGTGCCAGCAGCTACGGGACAGGGAACGGAAACTACGAGCAGTACTTC. Its protein is CASSYGTGNGNYEQYF.

CDR3 bases: TGTGCCAGTAAATCCTCCGGGACAGGGAGCACACCCCTCCACTTT. Its translation is CASKSSGTGSTPLHF. The gene calls are TRBV19 and TRBJ1-6; 9 nucleotides match TRBD1. V trimming: 7 bases; J trimming: 11 bases; junction bases outside the gene matches: 12. Germline V gene sequence: CDR1 LNHDA, CDR2 SQIVND (reference sequence). The CDR3 spans 15 residues.

The chain combines TRBV30 with TRBJ1-5; TRBD1 matches 9 bases. Trimming cost V 3 bases and J 5 bases; bases outside gene matches: 11. From germline, CDR1 is GTSNPN and CDR2 SVGIG (reference sequence). This CDR3 region has 16 residues. CDR3 protein: CAWSGTLQGADQPQHF. CDR3 nucleotide sequence: TGTGCCTGGAGCGGAACCCTACAGGGGGCGGATCAGCCCCAGCATTTT.

The V call is TRBV7-6, the J call TRBJ1-3; 7 bases agree with TRBD1. The CDR3 contains 15 residues. V shed 5 bases and J 0 bases; nucleotides not matched to a gene: 4. Germline CDR1 is SGHVS and CDR2 is FNYEAQ. In DNA, the CDR3 is TGTGCCAGCAGCCCGACAGGGACCTCTGGAAACACCATATATTTT. This sequence encodes CASSPTGTSGNTIYF.

This chain joins TRBV6-5 and TRBJ2-5, with TRBD1 as a possible D gene (6 bases). Per the germline V gene, CDR1 is MNHEY and CDR2 is SVGAGI. This CDR3 has 16 amino acids. The V gene lost 2 bases and the J gene lost 5 bases, with 18 bases spanning the gap. The CDR3 DNA sequence: TGTGCCAGCAGTTACCCGATCGTGGGGGCAGGGGAGACCCAGTACTTC. It codes for CASSYPIVGAGETQYF.

The V gene is TRBV4-3, the J gene TRBJ1-2, with D maybe TRBD1 (5 bases). Germline values: CDR1 LGHNA, CDR2 YSLEER. V shed 1 base and J shed 7 bases, with 10 bases lying between them. The CDR3 consists of 13 residues. The CDR3 protein is CASSQVGQGGYTF. The CDR3 bases are TGCGCCAGCAGCCAAGTAGGGCAGGGTGGCTACACCTTC.

The chain recombines TRBV27 with TRBJ1-1; 7 bases agree with TRBD1. Germline CDR1 and CDR2: MNHEY and SMNVEV (reference sequence). CDR3 length equals 13 residues. Trimming removed 4 bases from V and 10 bases from J; junction bases left unmatched: 9. CDR3 amino acids: CASSSTQGVGAFF. CDR3 in DNA: TGTGCCAGCAGTTCCACCCAGGGGGTTGGAGCTTTCTTT.

For the CDR3, the DNA is TGTGCCAGCAGCTCGGGACAGCCAGATGAAAAACTGTTTTTT. Its protein is CASSSGQPDEKLFF. V and J are TRBV7-9 and TRBJ1-4, with 7 bases matching TRBD1. With 4 bases clipped from V and 6 bases from J, the junction kept 5 bases outside the gene matches. The CDR3 is made up of 14 amino acids. CDR1 SEHNR and CDR2 FQNEAQ come from the germline V gene (reference sequence).

The rearrangement links TRBV6-1 to TRBJ2-7; TRBD2 matches at 10 bases. CDR1 MNHNS and CDR2 SASEGT come from the germline V gene. J was trimmed by 3 bases and V by 4 bases; bases with no gene match: 6. The CDR3 spans 15 residues. CDR3 sequence (DNA): TGTGCCAGCAGTGGGAGCGGGGGGGCCTACTACGAGCAGTACTTC. Translated: CASSGSGGAYYEQYF.

The CDR3 DNA is TGTGCCAGCAGCTTAGGACAGGTTGAGACCCAGTACTTC. Translation: CASSLGQVETQYF. The genes are TRBV11-2 and TRBJ2-5; perhaps TRBD1 as D (6 bases). Trimming took 1 base from V and 5 from J, leaving 8 bases between them. CDR1 is SGHAT, CDR2 FQNNGV, per germline. The CDR3 runs 13 residues.

The rearrangement uses TRBV7-6 and TRBJ2-2, with D maybe TRBD2 (5 bases). Germline-derived CDR1 and CDR2 are SGHVS and FNYEAQ. CDR3 size: 13 residues. V was pared by 6 bases and J by 7 bases, with 12 bases between. CDR3 DNA sequence: TGTGCCAGCAGTCTCGGGGTCATCGGGGAGCTGTTTTTT. It is translated as CASSLGVIGELFF.

This chain uses TRBV5-6 with TRBJ1-5; 9 nucleotides match TRBD1. CDR3 length: 15 residues. Per the germline V gene, CDR1 is SGHDT and CDR2 is YYEEEE. V lost 4 bases and J lost 4; bases outside the gene matches: 6. The CDR3 reads CASSLGTGRNQPQHF. CDR3 DNA sequence: TGTGCCAGCAGCCTTGGGACAGGGAGGAATCAGCCCCAGCATTTT.

This clone was seen just once. The chain has TRBV11-2 and TRBJ2-2, with D tentatively TRBD1 (5 bases). Trimming removed 0 bases from V and 1 base from J, with 12 bases in between. This CDR3 is built from 17 residues. The germline V gene encodes CDR1 SGHAT and CDR2 FQNNGV. The CDR3 DNA sequence: TGTGCCAGCAGCTTAGATCGGTCCAGGGAGAACACCGGGGAGCTGTTTTTT. It is translated as CASSLDRSRENTGELFF. The full variable domain, its missing parts supplied by reference TRBV11-2 and TRBJ2-2, is EAGVAQSPRYKIIEKRQSVAFWCNPISGHATLYWYQQILGQGPKLLIQFQNNGVVDDSQLPKDRFSAERLKGVDSTLKIQPAKLEDSAVYLCASSLDRSRENTGELFFGEGSRLTVL.

This clone was found a few times. The chain uses TRBV27 and TRBJ1-2; D might be TRBD1 (5 bases). The V end lost 5 bases, the J end lost 2 bases, and 12 bases lay between the germline ends. This CDR3 comprises 14 residues. CDR1 and CDR2 (germline): MNHEY, SMNVEV (reference sequence). In DNA form, the CDR3 reads TGTGCCAGCAGTAGGCAGGGTAGCAACTATGGCTACACCTTC. Translation gives CASSRQGSNYGYTF.

This chain joins TRBV2 and TRBJ2-7; D is perhaps TRBD1 (5 bases). Trimming shortened V by 10 bases and J by 3 bases, and 19 bases separated the two germline ends. Per the germline V gene, CDR1 is SNHLY and CDR2 is FYNNEI. The CDR3 is 14 amino acids. CDR3 residues: CATRRDRYNYEQYF. CDR3 nucleotide sequence: TGTGCCACTCGCCGAGACAGATACAACTACGAGCAGTACTTC.

The V call is TRBV30, the J call TRBJ2-7; tentatively, D is TRBD1 (5 bases). Trimming left V 3 bases short and J 2 bases short, with 17 bases between. The CDR3 extends over 15 amino acids. CDR1 and CDR2 from the germline V gene are GTSNPN and SVGIG (reference sequence). The CDR3 bases are TGTGCCTGGAGCCCGGGTAGGGGCAGGGCCTACGAGCAGTACTTC. As protein: CAWSPGRGRAYEQYF.